A single sample gave rise to the 31 T cell receptor beta chains below, sequenced in a study of blood T cells in healthy people across ages. A sample-barcoded 5' primer and a J-beta primer mix were used in a second PCR of roughly 7 to 11 cycles. One entry per CDR3 protein, called by TCRdb with MiXCR from the 5' RACE reads. The sample carries roughly 1,700,000 distinct CDR3 sequences, about 28% recorded once. Sequenced material: blood. These receptors were collected from a woman aged 25 to 39 in good health.

The chain employs TRBV7-2 and TRBJ2-7, with D unresolved. Per germline, CDR1 SGHTA and CDR2 FQGNSA. The V gene lost 3 bases and the J gene lost 5 bases, with 11 bases spanning the gap. This CDR3 spans 13 amino acids. DNA of the CDR3: TGTACCAGCAGCTTTCTCGGGTTGAACGAGCAGTACTTC. Its translation: CTSSFLGLNEQYF. Combining the CDR3 with reference TRBV7-2 and TRBJ2-7 gives the whole variable domain GAGVSQSPSNKVTEKGKDVELRCDPISGHTALYWYRQSLGQGLEFLIYFQGNSAPDKSGLPSDRFSAERTGGSVSTLTIQRTQQEDSAVYLCTSSFLGLNEQYFGPGTRLTVT.

The chain joins TRBV6-5 to TRBJ1-3; the D is unclear. Trimming removed 3 bases from V and 0 bases from J, with 15 bases in between. Germline CDR1 and CDR2: MNHEY and SVGAGI. This CDR3 is 17 amino acids long. CDR3 region: CASSYDGSSSSGNTIYF. In DNA form, the CDR3 reads TGTGCCAGCAGTTATGACGGATCCTCGAGCTCTGGAAACACCATATATTTT.

This clonotype was counted a few times. The chain couples TRBV11-2 to TRBJ2-1, with D tentatively TRBD2 (5 bases). CDR1 and CDR2 from the germline V gene are SGHAT and FQNNGV. The CDR3 length is 11 residues. Trimming stripped 1 base from V and 15 bases from J, with 10 bases between. CDR3 region: CASSLVRGSFF. CDR3 nucleotides: TGTGCCAGCAGCTTAGTTCGGGGTTCGTTCTTC. The variable domain in full, with the rest retrieved from reference TRBV11-2 and TRBJ2-1, is EAGVAQSPRYKIIEKRQSVAFWCNPISGHATLYWYQQILGQGPKLLIQFQNNGVVDDSQLPKDRFSAERLKGVDSTLKIQPAKLEDSAVYLCASSLVRGSFFGPGTRLTVL.

The chain's CDR3 is CASSEDPYNEQFF. The CDR3 DNA sequence: TGTGCCAGCAGCGAAGACCCCTACAATGAGCAGTTCTTC. The rearrangement uses TRBV7-9 and TRBJ2-1; D remains unclear. Germline V gene lookup returns CDR1 SEHNR and CDR2 FQNEAQ (reference sequence). V dropped 5 bases and J dropped 2 bases, with 7 bases sitting between them. The length of the CDR3 is 13 residues.

In its sample, this clonotype was seen many times. The gene calls are TRBV6-5 and TRBJ2-1; no reliable D call. The CDR3 runs to 15 residues. Trimming took off 2 bases at V and 2 bases at J, with 10 bases between the two ends. Germline V gene data show CDR1 as MNHEY and CDR2 as SVGAGI. CDR3: CASSYGSVAYNEQFF. As DNA, the CDR3 is TGTGCCAGCAGTTACGGAAGCGTGGCCTACAATGAGCAGTTCTTC.

This clonotype was observed a handful of times. The rearrangement uses TRBV7-9 and TRBJ2-5; D is unresolved. Germline loops: CDR1 SEHNR, CDR2 FQNEAQ (reference sequence). The CDR3 has 13 amino acids. Trimming removed 2 bases at V and 5 bases at J, with 9 bases between. CDR3 in DNA: TGTGCCAGCAGCTTAAGGGTTGATGAGACCCAGTACTTC. Protein sequence: CASSLRVDETQYF.

This clonotype was seen only a few times. This rearrangement joins TRBV20-1 to TRBJ1-5; 9 bases line up with TRBD1. Germline V gene lookup returns CDR1 DFQATT and CDR2 SNEGSKA (reference sequence). CDR3 length: 12 residues. The CDR3 region is CSGTGGWEPQHF. The CDR3 DNA reads as TGCAGCGGAACAGGGGGCTGGGAGCCCCAGCATTTT.

The chain links TRBV12-3 or TRBV12-4 to TRBJ1-5; 10 bases fit TRBD1. J lost 6 bases, V lost 5 bases, and 16 bases had no gene match. The CDR3 has 18 amino acids. The CDR3 bases are TGTGCCAGCAGTACGGGACAGGGGTTTTGGGGTTATCCTCAGCCCCAGCATTTT. Translated: CASSTGQGFWGYPQPQHF.

This clonotype was detected many times. The chain combines TRBV7-2 with TRBJ1-5; TRBD1 matches 7 bases. Germline V gene data show CDR1 as SGHTA and CDR2 as FQGNSA. This CDR3 is 15 amino acids long. The trim removed 5 bases at V and 1 base at J, leaving 5 bases unmatched. The CDR3 region is CASSIRGESNQPQHF. DNA for the CDR3: TGTGCCAGCAGCATCAGGGGGGAAAGCAATCAGCCCCAGCATTTT.

This clonotype is a singleton in its sample. CDR3 sequence (DNA): TGTGCCAGCAGTGAAAACAGGGCAGGGGAGCAGTACTTC. Translating it yields CASSENRAGEQYF. V is TRBV2 and J is TRBJ2-5, with D possibly TRBD1 on 6 matching bases. The CDR3 runs 13 residues. V dropped 2 bases and J dropped 11 bases, with 15 bases sitting between them. The germline V gene encodes CDR1 SNHLY and CDR2 FYNNEI.

This clonotype was counted only a few times. The chain is built from TRBV7-9 and TRBJ2-7; perhaps TRBD2 as D (6 bases). The CDR3 is 15 amino acids. Deletions cut 1 base from V and 2 bases from J, with 12 bases between. Germline V gene lookup returns CDR1 SEHNR and CDR2 FQNEAQ (reference sequence). CDR3 residues: CASSLGGIPPYEQYF. CDR3 nucleotides: TGTGCCAGCAGCTTAGGCGGGATCCCTCCCTACGAGCAGTACTTC.

This chain links TRBV5-1 with TRBJ1-2; 8 nucleotides agree with TRBD1. This CDR3 is 13 amino acids long. The germline CDR1 and CDR2 sequences are SGHRS and YFSETQ. With V trimmed by 4 bases and J by 7 bases, 6 bases remained unmatched. DNA for the CDR3: TGCGCCAGCAGCGCCACAGGGGGTAGTGGCTACACCTTC. It specifies CASSATGGSGYTF.

A note on this clonotype: Germline and junction disagree at one end, which may indicate a read error. The J gene is TRBJ1-2, the V gene TRBV9, with unresolved D. Germline lookup yields CDR1 SGDLS and CDR2 YYNGEE. The CDR3 is 12 amino acids. The CDR3 DNA reads as TGTGCCAGCAGCGTGGGCAGTTACGGCTGCACCTTC. It is translated as CASSVGSYGCTF.

V and J are TRBV7-9 and TRBJ2-5, with D possibly matching TRBD1 (5 bases). Per germline, CDR1 SEHNR and CDR2 FQNEAQ (reference sequence). This CDR3 comprises 13 residues. Between the trimmed V and J ends, which lost 8 bases and 1 base, there was a span of 11 bases. CDR3 sequence: CASRWQGQETQYF. CDR3 nucleotide sequence: TGTGCCAGCCGGTGGCAGGGCCAAGAGACCCAGTACTTC. Using reference TRBV7-9 and TRBJ2-5 for the parts outside the CDR3, the full variable domain is DTGVSQNPRHKITKRGQNVTFRCDPISEHNRLYWYRQTLGQGPEFLTYFQNEAQLEKSRLLSDRFSAERPKGSFSTLEIQRTEQGDSAMYLCASRWQGQETQYFGPGTRLLVL.

This clonotype was counted a few times. This chain joins TRBV12-3 or TRBV12-4 and TRBJ2-1; D possibly uses TRBD1 or TRBD2 (5 bases each). V lost 1 base and J 0 bases, leaving 13 bases between the germline ends. The CDR3 extends over 17 amino acids. The CDR3 DNA reads TGTGCCAGCAGTTTAGGGGACGGGGAGAGCTCCTACAATGAGCAGTTCTTC. Translation gives CASSLGDGESSYNEQFF.

V gene TRBV6-1 combines with J gene TRBJ2-7, with D possibly being TRBD2 (6 bases). V gave up 8 bases and J gave up 0 bases, with 14 bases separating them. This CDR3 is 14 amino acids long. Looked up from germline, CDR1 is MNHNS and CDR2 is SASEGT. CDR3 loop: CASVKEGYSYEQYF. CDR3 bases: TGTGCCAGCGTGAAGGAGGGTTACTCCTACGAGCAGTACTTC.

The chain links TRBV12-3 or TRBV12-4 to TRBJ1-2; 7 bases are a match to TRBD1. CDR3 length: 13 amino acids. V lost 4 bases, J lost 7 bases, and 6 bases stayed unmatched. This CDR3 is CASSWDSGVGYTF. For the CDR3, the DNA is TGTGCCAGCAGTTGGGACAGTGGGGTTGGCTACACCTTC.

This clonotype was counted ten times or more. The chain uses TRBV27 and TRBJ2-7, with 9 nucleotides matching TRBD2. Germline V CDR1 and CDR2: MNHEY, SMNVEV (reference sequence). V lost 3 bases to trimming and J lost 3 bases; unmatched junction nucleotides: 9. This CDR3 is 16 amino acids long. The CDR3 reads CASSFNKLAGLYEQYF. CDR3 sequence (DNA): TGTGCCAGCAGTTTCAACAAGCTAGCGGGGCTCTACGAGCAGTACTTC.

J is TRBJ1-1 and V is TRBV7-9, with TRBD1 identical over 10 bases. There are 14 residues in the CDR3. The ends lost 11 bases at V and 0 bases at J; junction bases unmatched: 6. The V gene's germline CDR1 is SEHNR and CDR2 FQNEAQ (reference sequence). The CDR3 DNA sequence: TGTGCCGGACAGGGGGGAAACATGAACACTGAAGCTTTCTTT. Protein: CAGQGGNMNTEAFF.

Turning to this clonotype: At one end the junction does not follow the germline gene, possibly because of a read error. This sequence joins TRBV7-3 and TRBJ2-7; D assignment may be TRBD1 or TRBD2 (6 bases each). Germline loops: CDR1 SGHTA, CDR2 FQGTGA. The CDR3 is made up of 13 amino acids. Here the CDR3 reads CVSSPGGGYEQYF. DNA for the CDR3: TGTGTCAGCAGCCCTGGAGGGGGATACGAGCAGTACTTC.

This clonotype was seen repeatedly, ten times or more. CDR3: CASSSLTGLGANVLTF. The CDR3, as DNA: TGTGCCAGCAGCTCCTTAACAGGGCTCGGGGCCAACGTCCTGACTTTC. The J gene is TRBJ2-6, the V gene TRBV7-9; D possibly corresponds to TRBD1 (6 bases). Germline CDR1 is SEHNR and CDR2 is FQNEAQ (reference sequence). CDR3 length equals 16 residues. Trimming pared 4 bases from V and 4 bases from J, leaving 14 bases between.

This clonotype has more than one count but fewer than ten. The V gene is TRBV28, the J gene TRBJ2-7; perhaps TRBD1 as D (6 bases). There are 17 residues in the CDR3. Germline V gene lookup returns CDR1 MDHEN and CDR2 SYDVKM. Trimming shortened V by 8 bases and J by 4 bases, and 27 bases separated the two germline ends. The CDR3 region has the DNA TGTGCCAGCCAGATCTCACAGGGCGTTGGGCGGCTATACGAGCAGTACTTC. Its protein is CASQISQGVGRLYEQYF.

The gene calls are TRBV5-1 and TRBJ2-3, with D perhaps TRBD1 (5 bases). This CDR3 comprises 19 residues. Germline V lookup: CDR1 SGHRS, CDR2 YFSETQ. V shed 0 bases and J shed 4 bases, with 24 bases lying between them. For the CDR3, the DNA is TGCGCCAGCAGCTTGGCCATTTTTGGGGCGTCCTCTGCCCCAGATACGCAGTATTTT. Its protein is CASSLAIFGASSAPDTQYF.

The chain links TRBV12-3 or TRBV12-4 to TRBJ1-4; D is perhaps TRBD1 (5 bases). Trimming left V 7 bases short and J 10 bases short, with 13 bases between. This CDR3 comprises 12 residues. The CDR3 coding sequence is TGTGCCAGCACCCAAACGGGGGGAAAACTGTTTTTT. This codes for CASTQTGGKLFF.

The chain couples TRBV6-5 to TRBJ2-1, with D uncertain. Germline V gene data show CDR1 as MNHEY and CDR2 as SVGAGI. Trimming left V 4 bases short and J 4 bases short, with 11 bases between. The CDR3 extends over 14 amino acids. CDR3: CASSSPGVYNEQFF. CDR3 coding DNA: TGTGCCAGCAGTTCCCCTGGGGTATACAATGAGCAGTTCTTC.

J is TRBJ2-7 and V is TRBV18, with a possible D match to TRBD2 (6 bases). The CDR3 loop spans 14 amino acids. From germline, CDR1 is KGHSH and CDR2 LQKENI. V was trimmed by 9 bases and J by 0 bases, leaving 15 bases between them. This chain's CDR3 is CASVRDGSSYEQYF. Here the CDR3 DNA reads TGTGCCAGTGTTAGGGACGGGAGCTCCTACGAGCAGTACTTC.

In this sample, this clonotype turned up a few times. This chain connects TRBV9 to TRBJ1-4, with D perhaps TRBD1 (5 bases). The CDR3 is 14 residues long. The germline V gene encodes CDR1 SGDLS and CDR2 YYNGEE. V dropped 6 bases and J dropped 4 bases, with 13 bases sitting between them. The CDR3 is CASTTGLGNEKLFF. The DNA for the CDR3 is TGTGCCAGCACGACGGGGCTGGGTAATGAAAAACTGTTTTTT.

V gene TRBV7-2 combines with J gene TRBJ2-2; 7 bases align to TRBD2. Germline V gene sequence: CDR1 SGHTA, CDR2 FQGNSA. The CDR3 loop spans 15 amino acids. J was trimmed by 6 bases and V by 7 bases; bases with no gene match: 11. The CDR3 coding sequence is TGTGCCAGCAAGACGACAGCGGGGATAGCCGGGGAGCTGTTTTTT. It codes for CASKTTAGIAGELFF.

V usage is TRBV5-5 and J usage is TRBJ2-7; no reliable D call. There are 12 residues in the CDR3. Trimming took 3 bases from V and 3 from J, leaving 7 bases between them. The germline V gene encodes CDR1 SGHKS and CDR2 YYEKEE (reference sequence). The CDR3 here is CASSYTNYEQYF. CDR3 coding DNA: TGTGCCAGCAGCTACACCAACTACGAGCAGTACTTC.

The chain combines TRBV10-2 with TRBJ2-1; D is tentatively TRBD1 or TRBD2 (5 bases each). The CDR3 extends over 15 amino acids. V was pared by 7 bases and J by 5 bases, with 18 bases between. CDR1 WSHSY and CDR2 SAAADI come from the germline V gene. CDR3 DNA sequence: TGCGCCAGCATAAAAACCGGGACGACCGACAATGAGCAGTTCTTC. It encodes CASIKTGTTDNEQFF.

The chain links TRBV29-1 to TRBJ2-3, with 10 nucleotides matching TRBD2. Germline loops: CDR1 SQVTM, CDR2 ANQGSEA. The CDR3 totals 15 residues. Germline trimming cut 0 bases from V and 4 bases from J; bases unmatched to any gene: 4. This CDR3 reads CSVEDRAGGPDTQYF. CDR3 bases: TGCAGCGTTGAAGATCGAGCGGGAGGGCCAGATACGCAGTATTTT.